This T cell receptor beta chain was sequenced in a study of T-cell reconstitution after alpha-beta-depleted transplantation in children. This clonotype was recorded many times. Germline V gives CDR1 ENHRY, CDR2 SYGVKD. The germline V and J ends were trimmed by 2 bases and 3 bases, with 8 bases remaining between them. This CDR3 spans 14 amino acids. Molecular barcoding with unique molecular identifiers was used for the TCRbeta library. TCRdb fed the PCR reads into MiXCR, producing one record per CDR3 protein. The table shows around 500,000 distinct CDR3 sequences, with approximately 13% occurring only once.

This sample comprised PBMCs from the stem cell graft donor, obtained from the stem cell graft. The rearrangement links TRBV10-3 to TRBJ1-3; D ambiguous. The receptor's source is a human donor who donated a stem cell graft to a child with combined immunodeficiency. In DNA, the CDR3 is TGTGCCATCAGTGAGGGGAGGCGTGGAAACACCATATATTTT. This sequence encodes CAISEGRRGNTIYF.